The TCR beta chain under discussion was sequenced for a study of cytomegalovirus exposure and HLA in healthy donors. 60 Vbeta and 13 Jbeta primers were used in PCR. Sequencing was performed with immunoSEQ multiplex PCR; in TCRdb, only in-frame clones are kept and a portion is missing. The sample lists 150,000 to 200,000 clones, more than 85% occurring once. Study-level points and caveats: An observed cluster of highly shared sequence variants was recorded as a likely sequencing artifact. Further analysis, carried out later, found HLA-associated TCR beta chains more clonally expanded than equally common other chains.

Remarks on this clone: Its antigen remains unidentified.

The CDR3 spans 12 residues. V lost 10 bases to trimming and J lost 7 bases; unmatched junction nucleotides: 6. CDR1 and CDR2 from the germline V gene are MDHEN and SYDVKM. This receptor was obtained from a woman between 18 and 29 years old in good health and CMV-seronegative. Sample: PBMCs. The V call is TRBV28, the J call TRBJ1-2; TRBD1 aligns across 10 bases. The CDR3 is CATGDRGRGYTF. CDR3 bases: TGTGCCACCGGGGACAGGGGACGTGGCTACACCTTC.